The 10 T cell receptor beta chains in this list originate from one sample, sequenced in a study of T-cell reconstitution after alpha-beta-depleted transplantation in children. Unique molecular identifiers were built into the TCRbeta library. Via MiXCR, TCRdb re-called the PCR reads, giving one row per CDR3 protein. This table has about 300,000 distinct CDR3 sequences, roughly a tenth appearing once. The sample was PBMCs, taken before TCRalphabeta/CD19-depleted stem cell transplant. Source of these receptors: a boy younger than two with acute myeloid leukemia, due to receive a stem cell transplant.

This clonotype appeared many times. This chain connects TRBV14 to TRBJ2-7; 10 bases align to TRBD2. V lost 2 bases to trimming and J lost 4 bases; unmatched junction nucleotides: 5. Per germline, CDR1 SGHDN and CDR2 FVKESK. CDR3 size: 15 residues. The CDR3 bases are TGTGCCAGCAGCCAACTAGCGGGGGCGATGTACGAGCAGTACTTC. This sequence encodes CASSQLAGAMYEQYF. The entire variable domain, with the rest obtained from reference TRBV14 and TRBJ2-7, is as follows: EAGVTQFPSHSVIEKGQTVTLRCDPISGHDNLYWYRRVMGKEIKFLLHFVKESKQDESGMPNNRFLAERTGGTYSTLKVQPAELEDSGVYFCASSQLAGAMYEQYFGPGTRLTVT.

A word on this clonotype: This may come from a read error, since a much larger clone is one base off. The CDR3 does not close with the conserved phenylalanine or tryptophan, likely indicating a read error. The V and J genes are TRBV7-9 and TRBJ2-5; possible D gene TRBD1, 5 bases. CDR1 and CDR2 from the germline V gene are SEHNR and FQNEAQ (reference sequence). The CDR3 is made up of 14 amino acids. V dropped 2 bases and J dropped 2 bases, with 9 bases sitting between them. The DNA of the CDR3 is TGTGCCAGCAGCTTATCGACAGAGCAAGAGACCCAGTACTCC. Residues: CASSLSTEQETQYS.

This clonotype was counted ten times or more. The chain carries TRBV19 and TRBJ1-2, with D unclear. The CDR3 loop spans 11 amino acids. CDR1 LNHDA and CDR2 SQIVND come from the germline V gene (reference sequence). V was cut by 3 bases and J by 4 bases, with 3 bases left in between. The CDR3 sequence: CASSMGYGYTF. The CDR3 bases are TGTGCCAGTAGTATGGGCTATGGCTACACCTTC.

This clonotype came up many times. The chain employs TRBV10-3 and TRBJ2-7, with D possibly called TRBD1 or TRBD2 (5 bases each). This CDR3 comprises 17 residues. Germline assignment: CDR1 ENHRY and CDR2 SYGVKD. Trimming took 2 bases from V and 3 from J, leaving 20 bases between them. The CDR3 DNA reads TGTGCCATCAGTGAGCCGAGTGGATGGGACGCTAGCTACGAGCAGTACTTC. Amino acids: CAISEPSGWDASYEQYF.

Remarks on this clonotype: With a much larger clone just one base away, this may be a read error. The chain is built from TRBV10-3 and TRBJ2-5; D remains ambiguous. Trimming took off 10 bases at V and 2 bases at J, with 8 bases between the two ends. This CDR3 has 11 residues. CDR1 and CDR2 (germline): ENHRY, SYGVKD. The CDR3 here is CATRSQETQYF. CDR3 DNA sequence: TGTGCCACTAGAAGTCAAGAGACCCAGTACTTC.

This clonotype has ten or more counts. CDR3 sequence reads: CASSLGQGASSGNTIYF. CDR3 nucleotides: TGCGCCAGCAGCTTGGGACAGGGCGCGAGCTCTGGAAACACCATATATTTT. The V gene is TRBV5-1, the J gene TRBJ1-3; 7 nucleotides align to TRBD1. Losses at the gene ends were 0 bases for V and 0 bases for J; bases not matched to a gene: 6. Per germline, CDR1 SGHRS and CDR2 YFSETQ. The CDR3 spans 17 residues.

This clonotype appeared many times. V usage is TRBV29-1 and J usage is TRBJ2-5; D remains unclear. In germline, CDR1 is SQVTM, CDR2 ANQGSEA. The CDR3 sequence is 12 residues long. Trimming pared 5 bases from V and 1 base from J, leaving 8 bases between. CDR3 in amino acids: CSVSVAQETQYF. The DNA for the CDR3 is TGCAGCGTTTCAGTTGCCCAAGAGACCCAGTACTTC.

This clonotype appeared many times. The rearrangement uses TRBV20-1 and TRBJ2-7; D is ambiguous. The CDR3 covers 12 residues. V shed 1 base and J shed 4 bases, with 8 bases lying between them. Per germline, CDR1 DFQATT and CDR2 SNEGSKA (reference sequence). The DNA of the CDR3 is TGCAGTGCTAGAGCTTCTGATTACGAGCAGTACTTC. Its protein product is CSARASDYEQYF.

This clonotype was seen ten or more times. The V gene is TRBV20-1, the J gene TRBJ1-1; tentatively, D is TRBD1 (6 bases). The CDR3 contains 13 residues. Trimming took 3 bases from V and 1 from J, leaving 9 bases between them. Per the germline V gene, CDR1 is DFQATT and CDR2 is SNEGSKA (reference sequence). CDR3 sequence (DNA): TGCAGTGCTAGGAAAGGGGGGAACACTGAAGCTTTCTTT. It specifies CSARKGGNTEAFF.

This clonotype has at least ten counts. This chain uses TRBV5-1 with TRBJ2-7; D tentatively reads TRBD1 or TRBD2 (5 bases each). V lost 4 bases and J lost 3, with 11 bases in between. CDR1 and CDR2 (germline): SGHRS, YFSETQ. CDR3 length equals 13 residues. CDR3 DNA sequence: TGCGCCAGCAGCGCCACAGGACTCTACGAGCAGTACTTC. Its translation is CASSATGLYEQYF.